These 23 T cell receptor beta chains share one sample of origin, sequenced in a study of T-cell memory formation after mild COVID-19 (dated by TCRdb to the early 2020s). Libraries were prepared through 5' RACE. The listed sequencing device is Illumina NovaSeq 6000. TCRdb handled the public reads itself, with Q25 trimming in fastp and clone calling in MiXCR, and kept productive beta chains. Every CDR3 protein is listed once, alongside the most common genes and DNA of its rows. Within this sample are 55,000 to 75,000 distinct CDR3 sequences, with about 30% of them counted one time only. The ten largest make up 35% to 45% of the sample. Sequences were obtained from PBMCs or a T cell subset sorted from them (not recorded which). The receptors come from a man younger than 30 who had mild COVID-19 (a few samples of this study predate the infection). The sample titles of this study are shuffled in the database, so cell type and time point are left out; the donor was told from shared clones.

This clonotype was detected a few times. This chain's CDR3 is CASSIRDRLNSPLHF. CDR3 bases: TGTGCCAGCAGCATTCGGGACAGGCTGAATTCACCCCTCCACTTT. The chain recombines TRBV9 with TRBJ1-6, with TRBD1 identical over 8 bases. The V and J ends lost 4 bases and 7 bases, in that order; junction bases with no gene match: 7. Germline V gene lookup returns CDR1 SGDLS and CDR2 YYNGEE. CDR3 length equals 15 residues.

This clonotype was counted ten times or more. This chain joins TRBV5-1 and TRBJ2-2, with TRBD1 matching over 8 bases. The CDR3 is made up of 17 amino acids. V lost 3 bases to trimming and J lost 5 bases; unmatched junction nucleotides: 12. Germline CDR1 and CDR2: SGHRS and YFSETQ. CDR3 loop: CASSSNLRTGRTGELFF. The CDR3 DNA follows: TGCGCCAGCAGCTCCAATCTCCGGACAGGGAGGACCGGGGAGCTGTTTTTT.

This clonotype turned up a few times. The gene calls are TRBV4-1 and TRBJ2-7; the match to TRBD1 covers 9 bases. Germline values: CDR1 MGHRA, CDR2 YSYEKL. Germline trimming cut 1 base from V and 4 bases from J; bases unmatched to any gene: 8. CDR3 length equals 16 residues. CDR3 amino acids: CASSQGNGQGKYEQYF. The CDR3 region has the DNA TGCGCCAGCAGCCAAGGGAATGGACAGGGGAAGTACGAGCAGTACTTC.

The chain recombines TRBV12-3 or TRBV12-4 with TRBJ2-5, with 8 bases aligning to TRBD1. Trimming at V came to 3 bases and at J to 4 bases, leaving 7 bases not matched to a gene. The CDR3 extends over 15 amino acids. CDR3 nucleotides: TGTGCCAGCAGTTTGGTACAGGGGGAGCGAGAGACCCAGTACTTC. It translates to CASSLVQGERETQYF.

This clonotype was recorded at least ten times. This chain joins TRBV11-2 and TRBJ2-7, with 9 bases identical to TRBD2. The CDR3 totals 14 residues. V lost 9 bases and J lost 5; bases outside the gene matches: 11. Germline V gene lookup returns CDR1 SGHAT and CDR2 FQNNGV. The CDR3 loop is CARRSGTSRHEQYF. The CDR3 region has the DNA TGTGCCAGGAGGTCCGGGACTAGCCGCCACGAGCAGTACTTC. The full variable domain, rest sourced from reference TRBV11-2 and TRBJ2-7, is EAGVAQSPRYKIIEKRQSVAFWCNPISGHATLYWYQQILGQGPKLLIQFQNNGVVDDSQLPKDRFSAERLKGVDSTLKIQPAKLEDSAVYLCARRSGTSRHEQYFGPGTRLTVT.

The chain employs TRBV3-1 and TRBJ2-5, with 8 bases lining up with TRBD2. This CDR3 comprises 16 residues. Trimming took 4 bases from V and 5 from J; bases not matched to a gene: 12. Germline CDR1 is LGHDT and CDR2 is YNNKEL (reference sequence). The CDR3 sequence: CASSRTSGEAGETQYF. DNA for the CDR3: TGTGCCAGCAGCCGCACTAGCGGAGAAGCTGGGGAGACCCAGTACTTC.

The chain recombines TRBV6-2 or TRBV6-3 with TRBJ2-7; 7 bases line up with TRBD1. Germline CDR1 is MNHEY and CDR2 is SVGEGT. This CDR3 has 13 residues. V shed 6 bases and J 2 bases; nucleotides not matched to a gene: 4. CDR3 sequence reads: CASSQGQTYEQYV. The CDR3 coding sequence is TGTGCCAGCAGCCAGGGACAGACCTACGAGCAGTACGTC.

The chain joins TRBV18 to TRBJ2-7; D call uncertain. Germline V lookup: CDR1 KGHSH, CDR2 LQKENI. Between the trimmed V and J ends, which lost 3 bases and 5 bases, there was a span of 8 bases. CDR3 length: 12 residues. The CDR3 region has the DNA TGTGCCAGCTCACCTACGGAAGACGAGCAGTACGTC. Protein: CASSPTEDEQYV.

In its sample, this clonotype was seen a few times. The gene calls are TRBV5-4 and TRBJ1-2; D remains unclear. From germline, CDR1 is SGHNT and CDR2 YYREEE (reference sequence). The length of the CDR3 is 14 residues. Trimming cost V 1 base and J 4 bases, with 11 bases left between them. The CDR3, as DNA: TGTGCCAGCAGCTTGCGAGGGAGTAGCTATGGCTACACCTTC. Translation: CASSLRGSSYGYTF.

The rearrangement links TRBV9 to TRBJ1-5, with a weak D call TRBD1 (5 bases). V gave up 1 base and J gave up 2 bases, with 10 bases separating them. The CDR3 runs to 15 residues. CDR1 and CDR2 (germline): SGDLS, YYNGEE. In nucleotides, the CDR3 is TGTGCCAGCAGCGTAACAGCAGGGCGCAATCAGCCCCAGCATTTT. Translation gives CASSVTAGRNQPQHF.

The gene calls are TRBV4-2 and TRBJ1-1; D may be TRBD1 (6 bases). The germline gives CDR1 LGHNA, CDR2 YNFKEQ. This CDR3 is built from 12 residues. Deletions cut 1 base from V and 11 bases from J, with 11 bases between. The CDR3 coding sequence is TGTGCCAGCAGCCAAGGGACAGCTACGGCTTTCTTT. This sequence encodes CASSQGTATAFF.

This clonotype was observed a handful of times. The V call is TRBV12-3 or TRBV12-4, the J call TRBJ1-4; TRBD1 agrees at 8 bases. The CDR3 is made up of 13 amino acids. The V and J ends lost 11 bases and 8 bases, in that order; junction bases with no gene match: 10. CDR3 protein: CAARQGLGEKLFF. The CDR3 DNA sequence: TGTGCCGCTCGACAGGGGCTCGGGGAAAAACTGTTTTTT.

The CDR3 coding sequence is TGTGCCAGCAGCTTACTAGGGACTCCCAATGAGCAGTTCTTC. It translates to CASSLLGTPNEQFF. This chain connects TRBV7-6 to TRBJ2-1; D may be TRBD2 (6 bases). There are 14 residues in the CDR3. Germline lookup yields CDR1 SGHVS and CDR2 FNYEAQ. V was clipped by 2 bases and J by 6 bases, with 11 bases between them. The entire variable domain, with the rest obtained from reference TRBV7-6 and TRBJ2-1, is as follows: GAGVSQSPRYKVTKRGQDVALRCDPISGHVSLYWYRQALGQGPEFLTYFNYEAQQDKSGLPNDRFSAERPEGSISTLTIQRTEQRDSAMYRCASSLLGTPNEQFFGPGTRLTVL.

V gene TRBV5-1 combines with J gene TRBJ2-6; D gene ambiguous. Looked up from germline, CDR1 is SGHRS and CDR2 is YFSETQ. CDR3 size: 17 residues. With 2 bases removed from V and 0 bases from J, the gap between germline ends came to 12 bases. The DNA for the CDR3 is TGCGCCAGCAGCTTTGTACAACCCTTCTCTGGGGCCAACGTCCTGACTTTC. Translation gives CASSFVQPFSGANVLTF. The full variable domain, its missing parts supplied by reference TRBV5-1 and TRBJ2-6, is KAGVTQTPRYLIKTRGQQVTLSCSPISGHRSVSWYQQTPGQGLQFLFEYFSETQRNKGNFPGRFSGRQFSNSRSEMNVSTLELGDSALYLCASSFVQPFSGANVLTFGAGSRLTVL.

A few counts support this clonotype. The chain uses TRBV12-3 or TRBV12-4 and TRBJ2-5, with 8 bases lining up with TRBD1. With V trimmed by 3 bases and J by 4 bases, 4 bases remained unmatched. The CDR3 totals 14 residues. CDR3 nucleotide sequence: TGTGCCAGCAGTTTCAGGGGGCAGAGAGAGACCCAGTACTTC. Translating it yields CASSFRGQRETQYF.

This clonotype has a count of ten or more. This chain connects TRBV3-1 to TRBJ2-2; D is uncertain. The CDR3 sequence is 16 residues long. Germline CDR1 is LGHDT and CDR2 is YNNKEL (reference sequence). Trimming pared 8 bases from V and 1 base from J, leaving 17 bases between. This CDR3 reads CASAVLHGGNTGELFF. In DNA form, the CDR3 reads TGTGCCAGCGCGGTACTCCACGGTGGGAACACCGGGGAGCTGTTTTTT.

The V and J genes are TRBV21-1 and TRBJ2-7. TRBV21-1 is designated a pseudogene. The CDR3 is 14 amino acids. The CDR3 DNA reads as TGTGCCAGCAGGTTACAGGAGATCAACTACGAGCAGTACTTC. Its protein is CASRLQEINYEQYF.

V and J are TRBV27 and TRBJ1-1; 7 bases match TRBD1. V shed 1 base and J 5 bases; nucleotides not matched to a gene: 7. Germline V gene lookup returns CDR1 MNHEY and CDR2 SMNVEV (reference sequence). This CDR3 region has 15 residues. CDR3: CASSLFTGVETEAFF. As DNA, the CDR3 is TGTGCCAGCAGTTTATTTACAGGGGTGGAAACTGAAGCTTTCTTT.

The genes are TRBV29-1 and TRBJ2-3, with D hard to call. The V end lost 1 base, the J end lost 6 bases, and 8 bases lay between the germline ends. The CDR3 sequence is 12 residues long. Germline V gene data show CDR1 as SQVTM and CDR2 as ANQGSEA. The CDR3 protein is CSVEVAGDTQYF. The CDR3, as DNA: TGCAGCGTTGAAGTTGCCGGGGATACGCAGTATTTT.

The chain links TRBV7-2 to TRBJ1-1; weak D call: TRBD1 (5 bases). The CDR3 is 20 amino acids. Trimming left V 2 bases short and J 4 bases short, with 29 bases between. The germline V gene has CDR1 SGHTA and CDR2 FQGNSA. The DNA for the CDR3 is TGTGCCAGCAGCTTAATGATTGCGTTGCGTGGCAGGGCAGATCTCACTGAAGCTTTCTTT. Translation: CASSLMIALRGRADLTEAFF.

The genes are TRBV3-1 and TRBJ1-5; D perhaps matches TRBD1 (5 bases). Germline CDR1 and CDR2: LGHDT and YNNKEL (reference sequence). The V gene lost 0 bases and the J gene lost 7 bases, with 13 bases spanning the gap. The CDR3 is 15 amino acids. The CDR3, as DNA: TGTGCCAGCAGCCAAGATCCAGGGACCGTCCAGCCCCAGCATTTT. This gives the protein CASSQDPGTVQPQHF. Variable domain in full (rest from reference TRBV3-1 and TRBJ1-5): DTAVSQTPKYLVTQMGNDKSIKCEQNLGHDTMYWYKQDSKKFLKIMFSYNNKELIINETVPNRFSPKSPDKAHLNLHINSLELGDSAVYFCASSQDPGTVQPQHFGDGTRLSIL.

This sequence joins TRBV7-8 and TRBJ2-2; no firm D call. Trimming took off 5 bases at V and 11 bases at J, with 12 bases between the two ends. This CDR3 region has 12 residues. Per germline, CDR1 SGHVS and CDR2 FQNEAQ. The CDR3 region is CASSPPLGELFF. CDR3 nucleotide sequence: TGTGCCAGCAGCCCACCGCTGGGCGAGCTGTTTTTT.

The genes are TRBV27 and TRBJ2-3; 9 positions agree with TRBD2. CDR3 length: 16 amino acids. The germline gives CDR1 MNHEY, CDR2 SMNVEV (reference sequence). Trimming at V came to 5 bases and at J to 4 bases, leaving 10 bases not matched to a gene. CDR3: CASSPTSGRGSDTQYF. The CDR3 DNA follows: TGTGCCAGCAGTCCGACTAGCGGCAGAGGGTCAGATACGCAGTATTTT.